This T cell receptor (beta chain) was sequenced for a study of blood T cells in healthy people across ages. Study results and limitations: It was held that diversity estimates obtained from one million T cells represented underestimates. Unsorted PBMC input precluded a conclusive naive versus antigen-experienced comparison. Older individuals had lower TCR beta diversity per million T cells (the decline was roughly linear).

Primed by a sample-barcoded 5' primer and a J-beta primer mix, a second PCR proceeded for 7 to 11 cycles. Every cDNA molecule bore a tag from a template-switch adaptor containing 12 random nucleotides. Using its own MiXCR run on the 5' RACE reads, TCRdb lists one record per CDR3 protein. The repertoire holds about 940,000 distinct CDR3 sequences, with 45% to 50% as singletons. CDR1 and CDR2 from the germline V gene are SNHLY and FYNNEI. This CDR3 contains 11 residues. The V end lost 4 bases, the J end lost 3 bases, and 3 bases lay between the germline ends. Note on this clonotype: Its target is unknown.

The TCR was taken from a man aged 25 to 40 in good health. The chain employs TRBV2 and TRBJ1-2; the D is unclear. Sequences were obtained from blood. CDR3 bases: TGTGCCAGCAGTGCCGACTATGGCTACACCTTC. Protein: CASSADYGYTF.